Shown below are 30 T cell receptor beta chains from a single sample sequenced in a study of OX40 agonist ivuxolimab in advanced cancers. Clones were sequenced by immunoSEQ multiplex PCR, and TCRdb holds only the in-frame ones, with some missing. The table shows under 70,000 clones, with about 89% occurring only once. This specimen was CD4+ or CD8+ T cells sorted from blood, taken in a trial of the OX40 agonist ivuxolimab. The receptors derive from an adult with an advanced solid tumor such as melanoma, head and neck, liver or kidney cancer.

This chain links TRBV27 with TRBJ2-3; D unresolved. Deletions cut 6 bases from V and 0 bases from J, with 10 bases between. The V gene's germline CDR1 is MNHEY and CDR2 SMNVEV (reference sequence). The CDR3 sequence is 14 residues long. CDR3 DNA sequence: TGTGCCAGCAGGTCACTGGCTAGCACAGATACGCAGTATTTT. Encoded protein: CASRSLASTDTQYF.

The V and J genes are TRBV28 and TRBJ2-1; unclear D gene. Germline V gene sequence: CDR1 MDHEN, CDR2 SYDVKM. V was pared by 8 bases and J by 3 bases, with 8 bases between. There are 12 residues in the CDR3. CDR3 region: CASGIIYNEQFF. The CDR3 DNA is TGTGCCAGCGGCATAATCTACAATGAGCAGTTCTTC.

This chain links TRBV10-1 with TRBJ2-7; either TRBD1 or TRBD2 may supply D (5 bases each). This CDR3 region has 18 residues. Germline CDR1 and CDR2: WNHNN and SYGVQD (reference sequence). Trimming pared 0 bases from V and 5 bases from J, leaving 23 bases between. CDR3 sequence (DNA): TGCGCCAGCAGTGAGTCCTGCAACGGGCCAGGGAGACGGAACGAGCAGTACTTC. Its translation is CASSESCNGPGRRNEQYF.

Only one count was recorded for this clone. The J gene is TRBJ1-1, the V gene TRBV4-3; TRBD1 might be the D (6 bases). Trimming removed 0 bases from V and 3 bases from J, with 11 bases in between. This CDR3 comprises 15 residues. Germline V gene data show CDR1 as LGHNA and CDR2 as YSLEER. DNA of the CDR3: TGCGCCAGCAGCCAAGACCCAGGGGCTTACACTGAAGCTTTCTTT. Translating gives CASSQDPGAYTEAFF.

This chain joins TRBV18 and TRBJ1-1; tentatively, D is TRBD1 (6 bases). Germline V gives CDR1 KGHSH, CDR2 LQKENI. Between the trimmed V and J ends, which lost 4 bases and 6 bases, there was a span of 15 bases. CDR3 size: 14 residues. The CDR3 nucleotides are TGTGCCAGCTCACGGGGCACGGGGGGCGCTGAAGCTTTCTTT. Its protein is CASSRGTGGAEAFF.

V gene TRBV19 combines with J gene TRBJ2-4, with D unclear. Trimming pared 0 bases from V and 8 bases from J, leaving 8 bases between. CDR1 and CDR2 from the germline V gene are LNHDA and SQIVND (reference sequence). CDR3 length equals 13 residues. The CDR3 coding sequence is TGTGCCAGTAGTATAGATACCATCGACATTCAGTACTTC. This translates into CASSIDTIDIQYF. The full variable domain, rest sourced from reference TRBV19 and TRBJ2-4, is DGGITQSPKYLFRKEGQNVTLSCEQNLNHDAMYWYRQDPGQGLRLIYYSQIVNDFQKGDIAEGYSVSREKKESFPLTVTSAQKNPTAFYLCASSIDTIDIQYFGAGTRLSVL.

This sequence joins TRBV7-9 and TRBJ2-5; 12 bases align to TRBD2. Germline assignment: CDR1 SEHNR and CDR2 FQNEAQ (reference sequence). The CDR3 is made up of 18 amino acids. After removal of 0 bases from V and 1 base from J, the junction contained 6 bases not matched to a gene. CDR3 in DNA: TGTGCCAGCAGCTTAGCTACTAGCGGGAGGCCCGCCCAAGAGACCCAGTACTTC. Amino acids: CASSLATSGRPAQETQYF. Looking up the rest from reference TRBV7-9 and TRBJ2-5 gives the full variable domain: DTGVSQNPRHKITKRGQNVTFRCDPISEHNRLYWYRQTLGQGPEFLTYFQNEAQLEKSRLLSDRFSAERPKGSFSTLEIQRTEQGDSAMYLCASSLATSGRPAQETQYFGPGTRLLVL.

The chain combines TRBV19 with TRBJ2-7; tentatively, D is TRBD2 (5 bases). CDR3 length equals 15 residues. V lost 5 bases and J 5 bases, leaving 19 bases between the germline ends. CDR1 is LNHDA and CDR2 is SQIVND in the germline V gene (reference sequence). CDR3 sequence reads: CASSVSRQGGNEQYF. DNA for the CDR3: TGTGCCAGTAGTGTCTCCAGACAAGGAGGTAACGAGCAGTACTTC.

This clone was recorded a few times. The gene calls are TRBV6-5 and TRBJ2-1; perhaps TRBD1 as D (5 bases). Germline values: CDR1 MNHEY, CDR2 SVGAGI. Trimming shortened V by 2 bases and J by 7 bases, and 18 bases separated the two germline ends. This CDR3 contains 16 residues. This CDR3 is CASSYTASAGLNEQFF. The CDR3 bases are TGTGCCAGCAGTTACACTGCCTCGGCAGGGCTAAATGAGCAGTTCTTC.

This clone has only a few counts. The V and J genes are TRBV6-1 and TRBJ1-3, with D perhaps TRBD1 (5 bases). Trimming shortened V by 3 bases and J by 8 bases, and 11 bases separated the two germline ends. The CDR3 consists of 13 residues. Germline values: CDR1 MNHNS, CDR2 SASEGT. CDR3 sequence reads: CASSEIGADTIYF. CDR3 coding DNA: TGTGCCAGCAGTGAGATCGGGGCGGACACCATATATTTT.

V gene TRBV28 combines with J gene TRBJ2-2; D is unclear. Germline V gives CDR1 MDHEN, CDR2 SYDVKM. The V gene lost 5 bases and the J gene lost 6 bases, with 16 bases spanning the gap. The CDR3 is made up of 15 amino acids. CDR3 sequence: CASSKTGSLSGELFF. The CDR3 DNA is TGTGCCAGCAGTAAGACTGGCTCACTATCCGGGGAGCTGTTTTTT.

The sample holds one count of this clone. The chain has TRBV5-1 and TRBJ1-4, with D perhaps TRBD1 (5 bases). CDR1 and CDR2 from the germline V gene are SGHRS and YFSETQ. This CDR3 is built from 15 residues. With 4 bases removed from V and 4 bases from J, the gap between germline ends came to 14 bases. The CDR3 nucleotides are TGCGCCAGCAGCCTGGGCGGAGGGGATAATGAAAAACTGTTTTTT. It specifies CASSLGGGDNEKLFF.

The sample holds one count of this clone. The chain recombines TRBV11-2 with TRBJ1-2, with D tentatively TRBD1 (6 bases). The CDR3 runs 14 residues. Trimming took off 5 bases at V and 5 bases at J, with 15 bases between the two ends. Germline V gene sequence: CDR1 SGHAT, CDR2 FQNNGV. The CDR3 region has the DNA TGTGCCAGCAGCACCTCCGGGACAAGTTATGGCTACACCTTC. It translates to CASSTSGTSYGYTF.

This clone was found once. J is TRBJ2-3 and V is TRBV5-1; D is uncertain. CDR3 length: 11 amino acids. Germline V gene sequence: CDR1 SGHRS, CDR2 YFSETQ. Trimming stripped 1 base from V and 3 bases from J, with 0 bases between. CDR3 protein: CASSLTDTQYF. As DNA, the CDR3 is TGCGCCAGCAGCTTGACAGATACGCAGTATTTT.

This chain uses TRBV6-1 with TRBJ2-3; 9 bases align to TRBD2. V lost 3 bases, J lost 9 bases, and 1 base stayed unmatched. The germline gives CDR1 MNHNS, CDR2 SASEGT. There are 12 residues in the CDR3. In DNA, the CDR3 is TGTGCCAGCAGTGAGACTAGCGGAACGCAGTATTTT. This gives the protein CASSETSGTQYF.

The chain carries TRBV19 and TRBJ2-2; D remains ambiguous. Between the trimmed V and J ends, which lost 6 bases and 1 base, there was a span of 12 bases. CDR3 length: 15 amino acids. Per germline, CDR1 LNHDA and CDR2 SQIVND (reference sequence). This CDR3 is CASREQVLNTGELFF. The CDR3 DNA follows: TGTGCCAGTAGAGAGCAGGTACTGAACACCGGGGAGCTGTTTTTT.

J is TRBJ2-1 and V is TRBV7-2, with D uncertain. The CDR3 has 15 residues. CDR1 SGHTA and CDR2 FQGNSA come from the germline V gene. The V end lost 1 base, the J end lost 5 bases, and 12 bases lay between the germline ends. CDR3 in amino acids: CASSLEIDSHNEQFF. DNA for the CDR3: TGTGCCAGCAGCTTAGAAATAGATTCCCACAATGAGCAGTTCTTC.

This sequence joins TRBV10-1 and TRBJ2-2, with TRBD1 as a possible D gene (6 bases). The germline gives CDR1 WNHNN, CDR2 SYGVQD (reference sequence). Trimming pared 6 bases from V and 6 bases from J, leaving 17 bases between. The CDR3 runs 15 residues. The CDR3 region has the DNA TGCGCCAGCAGAACGAGACAGGATGGAGCCGGGGAGCTGTTTTTT. It is translated as CASRTRQDGAGELFF.

The V and J genes are TRBV7-9 and TRBJ1-1, with D hard to call. Trimming removed 5 bases at V and 0 bases at J, with 10 bases between. The CDR3 is 14 residues long. Germline-derived CDR1 and CDR2 are SEHNR and FQNEAQ (reference sequence). This CDR3 is CASSLKQLNTEAFF. CDR3 nucleotide sequence: TGTGCCAGCAGCCTGAAACAGTTGAACACTGAAGCTTTCTTT.

This chain uses TRBV5-4 with TRBJ2-3; D call uncertain. Trimming left V 4 bases short and J 5 bases short, with 14 bases between. The CDR3 spans 14 residues. CDR1 is SGHNT and CDR2 is YYREEE in the germline V gene (reference sequence). The CDR3 DNA reads as TGTGCCAGCAGCCCTCTCGGACCGGGAGATACGCAGTATTTT. Protein sequence: CASSPLGPGDTQYF. The full variable domain, in which reference TRBV5-4 and TRBJ2-3 provide the parts outside the CDR3, is ETGVTQSPTHLIKTRGQQVTLRCSSQSGHNTVSWYQQALGQGPQFIFQYYREEENGRGNFPPRFSGLQFPNYSSELNVNALELDDSALYLCASSPLGPGDTQYFGPGTRLTVL.

The chain carries TRBV28 and TRBJ2-1; TRBD2 is a possible D gene (6 bases). CDR1 and CDR2 from the germline V gene are MDHEN and SYDVKM. The CDR3 is 17 residues long. V lost 4 bases to trimming and J lost 6 bases, with 22 bases between them. CDR3 nucleotides: TGTGCCAGCAGTTCAGAGTACTACACTAGCTACCCCAATGAGCAGTTCTTC. Its translation is CASSSEYYTSYPNEQFF.

The V and J genes are TRBV7-2 and TRBJ2-3, with D perhaps TRBD2 (5 bases). V lost 5 bases to trimming and J lost 6 bases, with 12 bases between them. The CDR3 extends over 13 amino acids. CDR1 and CDR2 from the germline V gene are SGHTA and FQGNSA. The CDR3: CASSPEIADTQYF. The CDR3 DNA is TGTGCCAGCAGCCCAGAAATAGCGGATACGCAGTATTTT. Using reference TRBV7-2 and TRBJ2-3 for the parts outside the CDR3, the full variable domain is GAGVSQSPSNKVTEKGKDVELRCDPISGHTALYWYRQSLGQGLEFLIYFQGNSAPDKSGLPSDRFSAERTGGSVSTLTIQRTQQEDSAVYLCASSPEIADTQYFGPGTRLTVL.

The rearrangement uses TRBV5-6 and TRBJ1-5, with D unclear. The CDR3 runs to 14 residues. Trimming took off 4 bases at V and 0 bases at J, with 8 bases between the two ends. CDR1 is SGHDT and CDR2 is YYEEEE in the germline V gene. The CDR3: CASSLKISNQPQHF. In DNA, the CDR3 is TGTGCCAGCAGCCTGAAGATTAGCAATCAGCCCCAGCATTTT. Based on the CDR3 plus reference TRBV5-6 and TRBJ1-5, the full variable domain is DAGVTQSPTHLIKTRGQQVTLRCSPKSGHDTVSWYQQALGQGPQFIFQYYEEEERQRGNFPDRFSGHQFPNYSSELNVNALLLGDSALYLCASSLKISNQPQHFGDGTRLSIL.

The CDR3 is CASSPSGGNQETQYF. Written as DNA, the CDR3 is TGTGCCAGTAGCCCCTCGGGAGGGAACCAAGAGACCCAGTACTTC. This rearrangement joins TRBV19 to TRBJ2-5; 8 bases are a match to TRBD2. The ends lost 6 bases at V and 0 bases at J; junction bases unmatched: 6. This CDR3 is built from 15 residues. CDR1 LNHDA and CDR2 SQIVND come from the germline V gene (reference sequence).

V usage is TRBV21-1 and J usage is TRBJ2-1; the table's D call, TRBD2, was not checked against the DNA. TRBV21-1 constitutes a pseudogene. The CDR3 length is 15 residues. The CDR3 protein is CASSKGTDPYNEQFF. CDR3 coding DNA: TGTGCCAGCAGCAAAGGAACTGATCCCTACAATGAGCAGTTCTTC.

The chain links TRBV7-9 to TRBJ2-5, with D unclear. CDR1 SEHNR and CDR2 FQNEAQ come from the germline V gene (reference sequence). Trimming pared 6 bases from V and 2 bases from J, leaving 13 bases between. The CDR3 runs 14 residues. The CDR3 spells CASSPRTVQETQYF. The CDR3 bases are TGTGCCAGCAGTCCACGGACGGTTCAAGAGACCCAGTACTTC. The whole variable domain, remainder taken from reference TRBV7-9 and TRBJ2-5, is DTGVSQNPRHKITKRGQNVTFRCDPISEHNRLYWYRQTLGQGPEFLTYFQNEAQLEKSRLLSDRFSAERPKGSFSTLEIQRTEQGDSAMYLCASSPRTVQETQYFGPGTRLLVL.

The chain couples TRBV29-1 to TRBJ1-2; D might be TRBD1 (6 bases). In germline, CDR1 is SQVTM, CDR2 ANQGSEA. CDR3 length equals 13 residues. V dropped 7 bases and J dropped 4 bases, with 16 bases sitting between them. The CDR3 region has the DNA TGCAGCGCCCTAACAGGGTTTTCCTATGGCTACACCTTC. Translating it yields CSALTGFSYGYTF.

The J gene is TRBJ2-2, the V gene TRBV14; the D gene is possibly TRBD1 (5 bases). The CDR3 spans 14 residues. Germline lookup yields CDR1 SGHDN and CDR2 FVKESK. Deletions cut 2 bases from V and 6 bases from J, with 10 bases between. The chain's CDR3 is CASSQNLGPGELFF. The DNA of the CDR3 is TGTGCCAGCAGCCAAAACCTGGGGCCCGGGGAGCTGTTTTTT.

This chain links TRBV7-8 with TRBJ2-7, with unresolved D. The V and J ends lost 0 bases and 6 bases respectively, with 6 bases between them. Germline V CDR1 and CDR2: SGHVS, FQNEAQ. This CDR3 contains 12 residues. CDR3 region: CASSLAFGEQYF. CDR3 bases: TGTGCCAGCAGCTTAGCTTTCGGCGAGCAGTACTTC.

V and J are TRBV5-6 and TRBJ2-7; the D gene could be TRBD1 or TRBD2 (5 bases each). The length of the CDR3 is 14 residues. Germline assignment: CDR1 SGHDT and CDR2 YYEEEE. V gave up 4 bases and J gave up 2 bases, with 13 bases separating them. The CDR3 bases are TGTGCCAGCAGCGGGGGACGTTATACCTACGAGCAGTACTTC. Protein product: CASSGGRYTYEQYF.